This T cell receptor beta chain was found in a study of Ad26.COV2.S vaccination and SARS-CoV-2 variants. At the level of the study: By the intramuscular route, Ad26.COV2.S was given once, or twice 56 days apart.

This CDR3 region has 17 residues. V lost 5 bases and J 7 bases, leaving 24 bases between the germline ends. Germline CDR1 and CDR2: SGHNT and YENEEA. Treatment defined: roughly 20 received Ad26.COV2.S at low or high dose, single or two shots; 5 received placebo; per-sample allocation not given. It was on day 63 after the first vaccine or placebo injection that samples were taken. The donor was a Boston adult aged 18-55 years. TCRdb keeps only in-frame clones here, not all; method: immunoSEQ multiplex PCR. The sample yields hundreds of thousands of clones, 89% seen once. This clonotype originated in a person aged 18-65 years who received the Ad26.COV2.S COVID-19 vaccine or a placebo. Sequenced material: peripheral blood, taken in a trial of Ad26.COV2.S vaccine versus placebo. The chain is built from TRBV11-3 and TRBJ2-1, with D possibly TRBD2 on 7 matching bases. CDR3 region: CASSLLPGGGGKNEQFF. The CDR3 coding sequence is TGTGCCAGCAGCCTACTGCCCGGAGGGGGGGGAAAGAATGAGCAGTTCTTC.